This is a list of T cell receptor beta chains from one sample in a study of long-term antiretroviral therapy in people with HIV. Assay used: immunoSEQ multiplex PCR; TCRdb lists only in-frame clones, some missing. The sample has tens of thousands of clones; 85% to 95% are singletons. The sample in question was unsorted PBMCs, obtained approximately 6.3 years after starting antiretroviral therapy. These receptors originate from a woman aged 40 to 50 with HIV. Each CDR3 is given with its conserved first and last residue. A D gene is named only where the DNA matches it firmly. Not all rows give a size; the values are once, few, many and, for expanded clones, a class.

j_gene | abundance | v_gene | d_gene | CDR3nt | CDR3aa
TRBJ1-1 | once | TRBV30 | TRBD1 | TGTGCCTGGAGTCGAGACAGGGTCGGGTTCGTGGACACTGAAGCTTTCTTT | CAWSRDRVGFVDTEAFF
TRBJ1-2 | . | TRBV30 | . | TGTGCCTGGACCCAGGGTTACTTAGGCTACACCTTC | CAWTQGYLGYTF
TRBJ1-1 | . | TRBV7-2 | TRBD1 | TGTGCCAGCAGCTTAGGGACAGGCAGACCTGAAGCTTTCTTT | CASSLGTGRPEAFF
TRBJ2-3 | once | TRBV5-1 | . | TGCGCCAGCAGCTTGGATATCGGGAGCTCTGGTACGCAGTATTTT | CASSLDIGSSGTQYF
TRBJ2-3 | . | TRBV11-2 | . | TGTGCCAGCAGCTTAGAAAGAGATACGCAGTATTTT | CASSLERDTQYF
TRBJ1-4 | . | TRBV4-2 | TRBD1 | TGTGCCAGCAGCCAAGAGTTGCGGGACAGAAATGAAAAACTGTTTTTT | CASSQELRDRNEKLFF
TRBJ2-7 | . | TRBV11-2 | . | TGTGCCAGCAGTCCGGGCCAAATCGCGCAGTACTTC | CASSPGQIAQYF
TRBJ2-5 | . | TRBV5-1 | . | TGCGCCAGCAGGTTGGGGGCCTCCCAAGAGACCCAGTACTTC | CASRLGASQETQYF
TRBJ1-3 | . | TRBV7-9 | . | TGTGCCAGCAGCTTAGCTGGAAACACCATATATTTT | CASSLAGNTIYF
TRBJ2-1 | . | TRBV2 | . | TGTGCCAGCAGTGATCGGTATGAGCAGTTCTTC | CASSDRYEQFF
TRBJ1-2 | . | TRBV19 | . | TGTGCCAGTAGTATAGATGTCGGAAGCAACTATGGCTACACCTTC | CASSIDVGSNYGYTF
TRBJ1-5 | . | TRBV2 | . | TGTGCCAGCAGTGAAGCGGGTTATAGCAATCAGCCCCAGCATTTT | CASSEAGYSNQPQHF
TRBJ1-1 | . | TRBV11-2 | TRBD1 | TGTGCCAGCAGCGAACGGGACAGGGCAGACACTGAAGCTTTCTTT | CASSERDRADTEAFF
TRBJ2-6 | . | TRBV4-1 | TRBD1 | TGCGCCAGCAGCCAAGGACCCTCGGGACAGGGTAACGTCGGAGGGGCCAACGTCCTGACTTTC | CASSQGPSGQGNVGGANVLTF
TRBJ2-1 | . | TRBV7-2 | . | TGTGCCAGCAACCCGGGGGGCACTCGCTCCTACAATGAGCAGTTCTTC | CASNPGGTRSYNEQFF
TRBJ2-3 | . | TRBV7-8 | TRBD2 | TGTGCCAGCACCAACGGGGGGAGCACAGATACGCAGTATTTT | CASTNGGSTDTQYF
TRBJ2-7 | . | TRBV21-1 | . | TGTGCCAGCAGCAAAAACTGGGACAGGGGACCCTACGAGCAGTACTTC | CASSKNWDRGPYEQYF
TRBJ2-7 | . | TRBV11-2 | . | TGTGCCAGCAGCTTAAAGCAGTACTCCTACGAGCAGTACTTC | CASSLKQYSYEQYF
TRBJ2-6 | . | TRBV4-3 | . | TGCGCCAGCAGCCAAGATAGGAACAGTCCCTCTGGGGCCAACGTCCTGACTTTC | CASSQDRNSPSGANVLTF
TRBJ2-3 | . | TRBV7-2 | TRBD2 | TGTGCCAGCAGCCTTCTGGCGGGGGGGAGCACAGATACGCAGTATTTT | CASSLLAGGSTDTQYF
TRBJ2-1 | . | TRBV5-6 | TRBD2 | TGTGCCAGCAGCTCTACCGGGCGGGGGGGCCTCTCCTACAATGAGCAGTTCTTC | CASSSTGRGGLSYNEQFF
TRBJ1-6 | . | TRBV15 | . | TGTGCCACCAGCAGAGCTGGGACCTCACCCCTCCACTTT | CATSRAGTSPLHF
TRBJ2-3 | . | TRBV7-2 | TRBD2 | TGTGCCAGCAGCTTAGTCCCTAGCGGGGGCCCCACAGATACGCAGTATTTT | CASSLVPSGGPTDTQYF
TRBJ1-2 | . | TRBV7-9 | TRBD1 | TGTGCCAGCAGCCCACAGGGGTTCACTTCTCCTAACTATGGCTACACCTTC | CASSPQGFTSPNYGYTF
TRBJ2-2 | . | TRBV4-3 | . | TGCGCCAGCAGGCGCGAGGATAGATCCGGGGAGCTGTTTTTT | CASRREDRSGELFF
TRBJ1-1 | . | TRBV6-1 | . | TGTGCCAGCAGTGAACAGGATCGCACTGAAGCTTTCTTT | CASSEQDRTEAFF
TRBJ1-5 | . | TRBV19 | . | TGTGCCAGTAGTCCCCTCGGGGGTTCCAGCAATCAGCCCCAGCATTTT | CASSPLGGSSNQPQHF
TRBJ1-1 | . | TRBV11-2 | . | TGTGCCAGCAGCTTAGACCGGACGACTGAAGCTTTCTTT | CASSLDRTTEAFF
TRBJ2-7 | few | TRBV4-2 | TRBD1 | TGTGCCAGCAGCGGGACAGGGGGACGGGACGAGCAGTACTTC | CASSGTGGRDEQYF
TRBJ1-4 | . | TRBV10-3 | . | TGTGCCATCAGTGAGCCAAATGAAAAACTGTTTTTT | CAISEPNEKLFF
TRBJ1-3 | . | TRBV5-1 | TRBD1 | TGCGCCAGCAGCCGGACAGGGGGCAGCGAAAGGGGAAACACCATATATTTT | CASSRTGGSERGNTIYF
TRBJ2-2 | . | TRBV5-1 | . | TGCGCCAGCAGTTCTGACACGAACACCGGGGAGCTGTTTTTT | CASSSDTNTGELFF
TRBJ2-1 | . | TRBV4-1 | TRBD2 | TGCGCCAGCAGCCAAGGGACGACTAGCGGTACTTACAATGAGCAGTTCTTC | CASSQGTTSGTYNEQFF
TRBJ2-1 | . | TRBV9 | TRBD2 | TGTGCCAGCAGCGTAGAGGCTAGCGGGGGGGTCAATGAGCAGTTCTTC | CASSVEASGGVNEQFF
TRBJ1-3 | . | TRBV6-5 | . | TGTGCCAGCACAGGGGGAAACACCATATATTTT | CASTGGNTIYF
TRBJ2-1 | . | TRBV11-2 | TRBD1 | TGTGCCAGCAGCCGGACAGGGGACTACAATGAGCAGTTCTTC | CASSRTGDYNEQFF
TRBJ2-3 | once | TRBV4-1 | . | TGCGCCAGCAGCCAAGATGGGGGCGGGGGCCTGTTCGGAAGCACAGATACGCAGTATTTT | CASSQDGGGGLFGSTDTQYF
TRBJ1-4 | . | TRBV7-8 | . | TGTGCCAGCAGCTTGGGAGGGAATAATGAAAAACTGTTTTTT | CASSLGGNNEKLFF
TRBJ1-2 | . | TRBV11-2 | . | TGTGCCAGCAGCTTTGGGGACTCCTACTATGGCTACACCTTC | CASSFGDSYYGYTF
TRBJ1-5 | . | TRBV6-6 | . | TGTGCCAGCATGACGGGAAATCAGCCCCAGCATTTT | CASMTGNQPQHF